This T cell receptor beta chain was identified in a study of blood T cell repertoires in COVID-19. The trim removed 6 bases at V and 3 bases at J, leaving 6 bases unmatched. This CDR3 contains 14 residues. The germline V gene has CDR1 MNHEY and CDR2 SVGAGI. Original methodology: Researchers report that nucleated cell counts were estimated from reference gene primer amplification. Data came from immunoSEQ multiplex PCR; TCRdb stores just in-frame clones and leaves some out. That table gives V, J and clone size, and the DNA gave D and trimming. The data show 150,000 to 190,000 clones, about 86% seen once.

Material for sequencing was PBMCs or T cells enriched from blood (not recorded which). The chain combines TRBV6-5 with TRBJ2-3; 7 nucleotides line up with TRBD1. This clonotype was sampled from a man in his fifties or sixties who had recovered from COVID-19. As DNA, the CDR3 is TGTGCCAGCAGGACAGGGATTATAACAGATACGCAGTATTTT. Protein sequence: CASRTGIITDTQYF.